Described below is a single TCR beta chain sequence and its context. The data stem from a study of identical twins. V trimming: 4 bases; J trimming: 4 bases; junction bases outside the gene matches: 5. Germline V CDR1 and CDR2: SNHLY, FYNNEI. The CDR3 consists of 14 residues. TCRdb re-called the 5' RACE reads with MiXCR, one entry per CDR3 protein. The table has 1.5 million to 2 million distinct CDR3 sequences, less than 40% seen once. The sequence was collected from a newborn girl in good health. This chain connects TRBV2 to TRBJ2-7, with 9 bases that match TRBD2. Sequencing used cord blood. The CDR3 DNA reads as TGTGCCAGCAGTGGATCTAGCGGGAAATACGAGCAGTACTTC. Its protein is CASSGSSGKYEQYF. The entire variable domain, with the rest obtained from reference TRBV2 and TRBJ2-7, is as follows: EPEVTQTPSHQVTQMGQEVILRCVPISNHLYFYWYRQILGQKVEFLVSFYNNEISEKSEIFDDQFSVERPDGSNFTLKIRSTKLEDSAMYFCASSGSSGKYEQYFGPGTRLTVT.